These 7 T cell receptor beta chains came from one sample sequenced in a study of T cell responses to AZD1222 COVID-19 vaccine. The repertoire was sequenced with immunoSEQ multiplex PCR; TCRdb's copy has only in-frame clones and lacks some. The sample carries 100,000 to 150,000 clones, 90% recorded once. Here the sequenced sample was peripheral blood, taken on day 0 of AZD1222 vaccination. The receptors here all came from an adult in good health.

The rearrangement uses TRBV7-8 and TRBJ1-2; D gene ambiguous. The CDR3 extends over 14 amino acids. From germline, CDR1 is SGHVS and CDR2 FQNEAQ. V lost 0 bases and J lost 6, with 11 bases in between. The CDR3, as DNA: TGTGCCAGCAGCTTAGCGCTTGGCAGAGATGGCTACACCTTC. Its protein product is CASSLALGRDGYTF.

The CDR3: CASSYEGKEEKLFF. CDR3 in DNA: TGTGCCAGCAGTTACGAGGGAAAAGAGGAAAAACTGTTTTTT. The chain couples TRBV6-6 to TRBJ1-4, with D uncertain. V was shortened by 2 bases and J by 8 bases, with 12 bases between the two germline ends. This CDR3 comprises 14 residues. Germline values: CDR1 MNHNY, CDR2 SVGAGI (reference sequence).

This clone appeared once. The rearrangement links TRBV11-2 to TRBJ1-3; unclear D gene. CDR1 and CDR2 (germline): SGHAT, FQNNGV. The CDR3 is 12 residues long. Trimming left V 5 bases short and J 3 bases short, with 5 bases between. The CDR3 loop reads CASSLVGNTIYF. DNA of the CDR3: TGTGCCAGCAGCCTCGTTGGAAACACCATATATTTT.

The V call is TRBV23-1, the J call TRBJ1-5, with 11 bases matching TRBD1. TRBV23-1 is recorded as an ORF, its role being uncertain. Trimming took 0 bases from V and 5 from J; bases not matched to a gene: 6. The CDR3 has 17 amino acids. CDR3 nucleotides: TGCGCCAGCAGTCAATCGAAGGGACAGGGGGTTTATCAGCCCCAGCATTTT. This codes for CASSQSKGQGVYQPQHF.

The chain uses TRBV5-6 and TRBJ2-7; TRBD1 aligns across 7 bases. This CDR3 is 17 amino acids long. Germline CDR1 SGHDT, CDR2 YYEEEE. The ends lost 5 bases at V and 0 bases at J; junction bases unmatched: 14. The CDR3 sequence: CASSPFGIRDSSYEQYF. The CDR3 DNA reads as TGTGCCAGCAGTCCGTTCGGGATCCGGGACAGCTCCTACGAGCAGTACTTC.

The V call is TRBV5-1, the J call TRBJ1-1; 8 bases are shared with TRBD1. V shed 0 bases and J 6 bases; nucleotides not matched to a gene: 4. CDR1 and CDR2 (germline): SGHRS, YFSETQ. This CDR3 has 14 residues. CDR3 nucleotides: TGCGCCAGCAGCTTGGAACAGGGGGTGGCTGAAGCTTTCTTT. It translates to CASSLEQGVAEAFF.

V gene TRBV27 combines with J gene TRBJ2-7; the match to TRBD2 covers 8 bases. The CDR3 runs to 15 residues. Germline CDR1 and CDR2: MNHEY and SMNVEV (reference sequence). Unmatched junction bases numbered 8, after V lost 4 bases and J lost 3 bases. CDR3: CASSSQAGELYEQYF. The DNA for the CDR3 is TGTGCCAGCAGTTCCCAAGCGGGAGAGCTCTACGAGCAGTACTTC.